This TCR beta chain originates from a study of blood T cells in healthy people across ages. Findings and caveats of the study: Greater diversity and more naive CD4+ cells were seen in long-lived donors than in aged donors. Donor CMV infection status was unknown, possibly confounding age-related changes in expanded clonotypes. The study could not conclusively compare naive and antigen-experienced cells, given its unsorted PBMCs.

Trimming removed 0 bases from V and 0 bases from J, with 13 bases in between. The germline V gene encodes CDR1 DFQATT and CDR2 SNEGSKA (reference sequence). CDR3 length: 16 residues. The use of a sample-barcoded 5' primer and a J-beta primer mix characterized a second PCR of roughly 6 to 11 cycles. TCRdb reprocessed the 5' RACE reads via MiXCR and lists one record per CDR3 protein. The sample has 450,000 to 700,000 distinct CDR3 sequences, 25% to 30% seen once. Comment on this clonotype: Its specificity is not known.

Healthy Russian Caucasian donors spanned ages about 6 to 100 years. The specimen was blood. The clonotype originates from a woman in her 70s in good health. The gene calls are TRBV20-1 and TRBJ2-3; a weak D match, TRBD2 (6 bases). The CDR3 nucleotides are TGCAGTGCTAGAGATCCCCAGCGGGCTAGCACAGATACGCAGTATTTT. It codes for CSARDPQRASTDTQYF.